This T cell receptor beta chain was sequenced for a study of long-term antiretroviral therapy in people with HIV. Points from the study as a whole: CDR3 length ranges were narrower in HIV repertoires than in controls.

Assay version v3.0 of immunoSEQ was used, and it was run at survey level. The method was immunoSEQ multiplex PCR; TCRdb's version includes in-frame clones alone and lacks a portion of them. The table includes about 25,000 clones, more than 85% detected once. Trimming at V came to 0 bases and at J to 6 bases, leaving 5 bases not matched to a gene. CDR1 and CDR2 from the germline V gene are GTSNPN and SVGIG (reference sequence). The CDR3 extends over 14 amino acids. In its sample, this clone was seen once. Its antigen is unidentified. The source was unsorted PBMCs, collected 1.9 years after starting antiretroviral therapy. The TCR sequence derives from a woman aged 25 to 39 with HIV. The chain joins TRBV30 to TRBJ2-3, with 8 bases fitting TRBD2. As DNA, the CDR3 is TGTGCCTGGAGTGTTACGGGGGGGGCGGATACGCAGTATTTT. It yields the protein CAWSVTGGADTQYF. The full variable domain, completed using reference TRBV30 and TRBJ2-3, is SQTIHQWPATLVQPVGSPLSLECTVEGTSNPNLYWYRQAAGRGLQLLFYSVGIGQISSEVPQNLSASRPQDRQFILSSKKLLLSDSGFYLCAWSVTGGADTQYFGPGTRLTVL.